Below are 11 T cell receptor beta chains sequenced from a single sample in a study of blood T cell repertoires in COVID-19. Sequencing used immunoSEQ multiplex PCR; TCRdb keeps in-frame clones, though not all of them. The repertoire holds 150,000 to 200,000 clones, with more than 75% as singletons. The sample comprised peripheral blood. The receptors come from a young man with active or convalescent COVID-19.

The CDR3 sequence is CASSYDGQGRLNSPLHF. The CDR3 bases are TGTGCCAGCAGTTACGATGGCCAGGGGCGCTTGAATTCACCCCTCCACTTT. This chain uses TRBV6-2 or TRBV6-3 with TRBJ1-6; D might be TRBD1 (6 bases). Germline assignment: CDR1 MNHEY and CDR2 SVGEGT. The CDR3 sequence is 17 residues long. V was trimmed by 2 bases and J by 7 bases, leaving 18 bases between them.

The chain combines TRBV6-5 with TRBJ1-3, with 7 nucleotides matching TRBD1. CDR3 length: 14 residues. J was trimmed by 0 bases and V by 6 bases; bases with no gene match: 2. Germline V gene data show CDR1 as MNHEY and CDR2 as SVGAGI. This CDR3 is CASSRDSSGNTIYF. The CDR3 DNA is TGTGCCAGCAGCCGGGACAGCTCTGGAAACACCATATATTTT.

This chain links TRBV11-2 with TRBJ2-7, with D maybe TRBD1 (5 bases). Germline CDR1 SGHAT, CDR2 FQNNGV. The CDR3 totals 18 residues. V was cut by 4 bases and J by 1 base, with 23 bases left in between. The CDR3 nucleotides read TGTGCCAGCAGCTCGGAGACGACCCAGGGCATCATTTCCTACGAGCAGTACTTC. This encodes CASSSETTQGIISYEQYF.

This sequence joins TRBV5-4 and TRBJ2-7; D might be TRBD2 (6 bases). Germline CDR1 reads SGHNT; CDR2 reads YYREEE (reference sequence). V lost 3 bases and J 5 bases, leaving 15 bases between the germline ends. The CDR3 covers 14 residues. CDR3 DNA: TGTGCCAGCAGCTCTTCTCGGGAGAGGGACGAGCAGTACTTC. The encoded protein is CASSSSRERDEQYF.

The rearrangement links TRBV5-1 to TRBJ1-1; D possibly corresponds to TRBD1 (6 bases). CDR1 and CDR2 from the germline V gene are SGHRS and YFSETQ. CDR3 length: 14 amino acids. V was cut by 0 bases and J by 1 base, with 7 bases left in between. The CDR3 DNA is TGCGCCAGCAGCTTGGGGACAGCGAACACTGAAGCTTTCTTT. Amino acids: CASSLGTANTEAFF.

The rearrangement uses TRBV11-2 and TRBJ1-1; no reliable D call. CDR3 length equals 15 residues. The V gene lost 4 bases and the J gene lost 1 base, with 13 bases spanning the gap. The germline CDR1 and CDR2 sequences are SGHAT and FQNNGV. CDR3 DNA sequence: TGTGCCAGCAGCTCCCAGGCCGTTAAGAACACTGAAGCTTTCTTT. It yields the protein CASSSQAVKNTEAFF. Complete variable domain (other parts from reference TRBV11-2 and TRBJ1-1): EAGVAQSPRYKIIEKRQSVAFWCNPISGHATLYWYQQILGQGPKLLIQFQNNGVVDDSQLPKDRFSAERLKGVDSTLKIQPAKLEDSAVYLCASSSQAVKNTEAFFGQGTRLTVV.

This rearrangement joins TRBV2 to TRBJ2-3; D gene uncertain. The CDR3 totals 15 residues. Germline CDR1 is SNHLY and CDR2 is FYNNEI. The V end lost 4 bases, the J end lost 3 bases, and 14 bases lay between the germline ends. Here the CDR3 DNA reads TGTGCCAGCAGTGTTGGCCAGGTCCATACAGATACGCAGTATTTT. It yields the protein CASSVGQVHTDTQYF.

This chain links TRBV4-2 with TRBJ2-1, with D possibly being TRBD2 (7 bases). Trimming removed 4 bases at V and 4 bases at J, with 14 bases between. CDR1 LGHNA and CDR2 YNFKEQ come from the germline V gene. CDR3 length: 15 residues. This chain's CDR3 is CASSPGGGGYNEQFF. CDR3 in DNA: TGTGCCAGCAGCCCAGGAGGGGGGGGATACAATGAGCAGTTCTTC.

The chain employs TRBV19 and TRBJ2-1, with a possible D match to TRBD2 (5 bases). The CDR3 length is 16 residues. Per germline, CDR1 LNHDA and CDR2 SQIVND (reference sequence). V was shortened by 6 bases and J by 3 bases, with 18 bases between the two germline ends. In nucleotides, the CDR3 is TGTGCCAGTAGCAAGTCCGGACTGGGAGACTACAATGAGCAGTTCTTC. This codes for CASSKSGLGDYNEQFF.

V usage is TRBV11-3 and J usage is TRBJ1-1; 10 positions agree with TRBD1. Germline V gene sequence: CDR1 SGHNT, CDR2 YENEEA. V was clipped by 5 bases and J by 1 base; unmatched bases: 1. The CDR3 runs to 14 residues. Written as DNA, the CDR3 is TGTGCCAGCAGCCGGGACAGGGGGAACACTGAAGCTTTCTTT. Translating it yields CASSRDRGNTEAFF.

The rearrangement joins TRBV2 to TRBJ2-1, with 8 bases identical to TRBD1. Trimming removed 6 bases from V and 6 bases from J; junction bases left unmatched: 10. Per germline, CDR1 SNHLY and CDR2 FYNNEI. This CDR3 has 15 amino acids. CDR3 loop: CASSPRDRMVNEQFF. CDR3 DNA: TGTGCCAGCAGCCCCCGGGACAGGATGGTCAATGAGCAGTTCTTC. The entire variable domain, with the rest obtained from reference TRBV2 and TRBJ2-1, is as follows: EPEVTQTPSHQVTQMGQEVILRCVPISNHLYFYWYRQILGQKVEFLVSFYNNEISEKSEIFDDQFSVERPDGSNFTLKIRSTKLEDSAMYFCASSPRDRMVNEQFFGPGTRLTVL.